A selection of T cell receptor beta chains follows, all from one sample in a study of blood T cell repertoires in COVID-19. The repertoire was sequenced with immunoSEQ multiplex PCR; TCRdb's copy has only in-frame clones and lacks some. The table includes more than 250,000 clones, 90% detected once. The sequenced material came from PBMCs or T cells enriched from blood (not recorded which). The receptors originated from a woman between 18 and 30 years old with acute COVID-19. Both conserved end residues are part of each CDR3. The D gene is left open where the match is weak. Clone sizes are given selectively: once, few, many, or a class where the clone is expanded.

abundance: few; j_gene: TRBJ1-6; v_gene: TRBV6-5; d_gene: TRBD1; CDR3aa: CASTGGQDTSPLHF; CDR3nt: TGTGCCAGCACGGGGGGACAGGACACTTCACCCCTCCACTTT
abundance: few; j_gene: TRBJ2-1; v_gene: TRBV7-2; d_gene: -; CDR3aa: CASSFSKNRALSYNEQFF; CDR3nt: TGTGCCAGCAGCTTCTCAAAGAACAGGGCCCTCTCCTACAATGAGCAGTTCTTC
abundance: -; j_gene: TRBJ1-1; v_gene: TRBV21-1; d_gene: -; CDR3aa: CASSKVRRAFF; CDR3nt: TGTGCCAGCAGCAAAGTGAGGCGGGCTTTCTTT
abundance: -; j_gene: TRBJ2-1; v_gene: TRBV28; d_gene: TRBD2; CDR3aa: CASRATSVTYNEQFF; CDR3nt: TGTGCCAGCAGAGCGACTAGCGTAACCTACAATGAGCAGTTCTTC
abundance: -; j_gene: TRBJ1-3; v_gene: TRBV5-4; d_gene: -; CDR3aa: CASRDGRTGGTIYF; CDR3nt: TGTGCCAGCAGGGACGGCAGGACCGGGGGGACCATATATTTT
abundance: -; j_gene: TRBJ1-5; v_gene: TRBV6-5; d_gene: TRBD1; CDR3aa: CAITGEINQPQHF; CDR3nt: TGTGCCATCACAGGGGAGATTAATCAGCCCCAGCATTTT
abundance: -; j_gene: TRBJ1-3; v_gene: TRBV7-9; d_gene: TRBD1; CDR3aa: CASSSPTGSGNTIYF; CDR3nt: TGTGCCAGCAGCTCTCCGACAGGGTCAGGAAACACCATATATTTT
abundance: -; j_gene: TRBJ2-1; v_gene: TRBV5-1; d_gene: TRBD2; CDR3aa: CASSLYWGLAELDEQFF; CDR3nt: TGCGCCAGCAGCTTGTACTGGGGACTAGCGGAGCTGGATGAGCAGTTCTTC
abundance: -; j_gene: TRBJ2-1; v_gene: TRBV25-1; d_gene: TRBD2; CDR3aa: CASSEFGAGGPYNEQFF; CDR3nt: TGTGCCAGCAGTGAATTTGGAGCGGGAGGGCCATACAATGAGCAGTTCTTC
abundance: -; j_gene: TRBJ2-1; v_gene: TRBV2; d_gene: -; CDR3aa: CASSDTREGGPYNEQFF; CDR3nt: TGTGCCAGCAGTGATACACGAGAGGGTGGTCCCTACAATGAGCAGTTCTTC
abundance: once; j_gene: TRBJ1-1; v_gene: TRBV18; d_gene: -; CDR3aa: CASSQTGGEGNTEAFF; CDR3nt: TGTGCCAGCTCACAAACCGGGGGAGAGGGGAACACTGAAGCTTTCTTT
abundance: once; j_gene: TRBJ2-7; v_gene: TRBV5-4; d_gene: TRBD2; CDR3aa: CASTPAHPTSGSYEQYF; CDR3nt: TGTGCCAGCACCCCCGCCCACCCGACTAGCGGGAGCTACGAGCAGTACTTC
abundance: -; j_gene: TRBJ1-4; v_gene: TRBV6-6; d_gene: TRBD1; CDR3aa: CASSRATWTGATKLFF; CDR3nt: TGTGCCAGCAGTCGTGCCACCTGGACAGGGGCTACAAAACTGTTTTTT
abundance: -; j_gene: TRBJ2-4; v_gene: TRBV5-1; d_gene: TRBD2; CDR3aa: CASSLGASGENIQYF; CDR3nt: TGCGCCAGCAGCTTGGGTGCCAGCGGGGAAAACATTCAGTACTTC
abundance: -; j_gene: TRBJ2-3; v_gene: TRBV7-9; d_gene: TRBD2; CDR3aa: CASSSRLAVDTQYF; CDR3nt: TGTGCCAGCAGCTCCCGACTAGCGGTAGATACGCAGTATTTT
abundance: -; j_gene: TRBJ1-4; v_gene: TRBV28; d_gene: TRBD1; CDR3aa: CASRHRTGLNEKLFF; CDR3nt: TGTGCCAGCAGGCACCGGACAGGGCTAAATGAAAAACTGTTTTTT
abundance: -; j_gene: TRBJ2-1; v_gene: TRBV6-5; d_gene: -; CDR3aa: CASSYKAGYILNEQFF; CDR3nt: TGTGCCAGCAGTTACAAAGCGGGTTATATCTTGAATGAGCAGTTCTTC
abundance: -; j_gene: TRBJ2-2; v_gene: TRBV19; d_gene: TRBD2; CDR3aa: CASRTTTSGRATGELFF; CDR3nt: TGTGCCAGTAGGACAACCACTAGCGGGAGGGCCACCGGGGAGCTGTTTTTT
abundance: -; j_gene: TRBJ2-1; v_gene: TRBV9; d_gene: TRBD2; CDR3aa: CASSVGVAGGYNEQFF; CDR3nt: TGTGCCAGCAGCGTAGGCGTAGCGGGAGGGTACAATGAGCAGTTCTTC
abundance: -; j_gene: TRBJ2-3; v_gene: TRBV6-5; d_gene: -; CDR3aa: CAGALRDTQYF; CDR3nt: TGTGCCGGAGCGCTTAGAGATACGCAGTATTTT
abundance: -; j_gene: TRBJ1-5; v_gene: TRBV6-2/TRBV6-3; d_gene: -; CDR3aa: CASSYNGLSGQPQHF; CDR3nt: TGTGCCAGCAGTTACAACGGACTATCGGGGCAGCCCCAGCATTTT
abundance: -; j_gene: TRBJ2-5; v_gene: TRBV2; d_gene: -; CDR3aa: CASSDRQGKTQYF; CDR3nt: TGTGCCAGCAGTGATAGGCAGGGGAAGACCCAGTACTTC
abundance: -; j_gene: TRBJ2-1; v_gene: TRBV7-9; d_gene: -; CDR3aa: CASSPGLAGDEQFF; CDR3nt: TGTGCCAGCAGCCCAGGACTGGCTGGGGATGAGCAGTTCTTC
abundance: -; j_gene: TRBJ1-2; v_gene: TRBV7-9; d_gene: -; CDR3aa: CASSFPRGGSRDYGYTF; CDR3nt: TGTGCCAGCAGCTTCCCAAGGGGGGGGTCTCGGGACTATGGCTACACCTTC
abundance: -; j_gene: TRBJ1-1; v_gene: TRBV5-1; d_gene: -; CDR3aa: CASSPGILNTEAFF; CDR3nt: TGCGCCAGCAGCCCCGGGATATTGAACACTGAAGCTTTCTTT
abundance: -; j_gene: TRBJ1-6; v_gene: TRBV23-1; d_gene: TRBD1; CDR3aa: CASSQDGLKYRGTPLHF; CDR3nt: TGCGCCAGCAGTCAAGATGGCCTAAAATACAGGGGAACACCCCTCCACTTT
abundance: -; j_gene: TRBJ2-2; v_gene: TRBV7-2; d_gene: TRBD1; CDR3aa: CASSLLSGTGATGELFF; CDR3nt: TGTGCCAGCAGCTTATTGAGCGGGACAGGGGCCACCGGGGAGCTGTTTTTT
abundance: few; j_gene: TRBJ2-5; v_gene: TRBV11-2; d_gene: TRBD2; CDR3aa: CASSFGGRETQYF; CDR3nt: TGTGCCAGCAGCTTCGGCGGGAGGGAGACCCAGTACTTC
abundance: -; j_gene: TRBJ1-2; v_gene: TRBV30; d_gene: -; CDR3aa: CAWSVHDGYTF; CDR3nt: TGTGCCTGGAGTGTACACGATGGCTACACCTTC
abundance: -; j_gene: TRBJ1-1; v_gene: TRBV15; d_gene: -; CDR3aa: CATSRDTGNTEAFF; CDR3nt: TGTGCCACCAGCAGAGATACAGGGAACACTGAAGCTTTCTTT
abundance: once; j_gene: TRBJ2-7; v_gene: TRBV6-2/TRBV6-3; d_gene: -; CDR3aa: CASSTYRDLGPYEQYF; CDR3nt: TGTGCCAGCAGTACCTACAGGGATTTAGGTCCCTACGAGCAGTACTTC
abundance: -; j_gene: TRBJ2-3; v_gene: TRBV7-9; d_gene: TRBD2; CDR3aa: CASSSSSGRGPDTQYF; CDR3nt: TGTGCCAGCAGCTCGAGTAGCGGGAGGGGCCCAGATACGCAGTATTTT
abundance: -; j_gene: TRBJ2-7; v_gene: TRBV28; d_gene: TRBD2; CDR3aa: CASTESGTFAYEQYF; CDR3nt: TGTGCCAGCACCGAAAGCGGGACCTTCGCCTACGAGCAGTACTTC
abundance: -; j_gene: TRBJ2-7; v_gene: TRBV6-5; d_gene: -; CDR3aa: CASSYSGGAFEQYF; CDR3nt: TGTGCCAGCAGTTACTCAGGAGGGGCCTTCGAGCAGTACTTC
abundance: -; j_gene: TRBJ2-1; v_gene: TRBV27; d_gene: TRBD1; CDR3aa: CASSFGDRGRNYEQFF; CDR3nt: TGTGCCAGCAGTTTTGGAGACAGGGGGCGAAATTATGAGCAGTTCTTC
abundance: -; j_gene: TRBJ2-3; v_gene: TRBV7-9; d_gene: TRBD2; CDR3aa: CASSPSYSSGSTDTQYF; CDR3nt: TGTGCCAGCAGCCCATCCTACTCTAGCGGTAGCACAGATACGCAGTATTTT
abundance: few; j_gene: TRBJ2-7; v_gene: TRBV4-2; d_gene: TRBD1; CDR3aa: CASSQDWDRSSYEQYF; CDR3nt: TGTGCCAGCAGCCAAGATTGGGACAGGAGCTCCTACGAGCAGTACTTC
abundance: once; j_gene: TRBJ2-3; v_gene: TRBV7-9; d_gene: TRBD2; CDR3aa: CASSLAGGIDTQYF; CDR3nt: TGTGCCAGCAGCTTAGCGGGGGGGATAGATACGCAGTATTTT
abundance: -; j_gene: TRBJ1-6; v_gene: TRBV7-8; d_gene: -; CDR3aa: CASSLGEGSPLHF; CDR3nt: TGTGCCAGCAGCTTAGGGGAGGGTTCACCCCTCCACTTT
abundance: -; j_gene: TRBJ2-3; v_gene: TRBV27; d_gene: -; CDR3aa: CASTGVADTQYF; CDR3nt: TGTGCCAGCACTGGAGTCGCAGATACGCAGTATTTT